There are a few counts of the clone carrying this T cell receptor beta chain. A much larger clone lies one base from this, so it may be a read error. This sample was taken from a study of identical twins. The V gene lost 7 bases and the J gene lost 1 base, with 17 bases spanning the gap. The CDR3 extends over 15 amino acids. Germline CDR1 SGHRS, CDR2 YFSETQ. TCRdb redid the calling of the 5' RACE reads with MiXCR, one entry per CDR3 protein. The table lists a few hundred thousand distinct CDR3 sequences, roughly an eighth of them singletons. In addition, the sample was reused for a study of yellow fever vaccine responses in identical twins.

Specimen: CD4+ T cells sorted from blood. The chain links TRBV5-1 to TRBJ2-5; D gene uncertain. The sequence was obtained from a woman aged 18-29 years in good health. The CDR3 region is CASSGLVGSQETQYF. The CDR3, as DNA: TGCGCCAGCTCCGGGCTAGTGGGGTCCCAAGAGACCCAGTACTTC.